The entry below describes one T cell receptor (beta chain). This clonotype was seen a few times. Its antigen is not yet known. Base-call qualities are not available, and no considerably larger clone is one nucleotide away. Library preparation used PCR. TCRdb shows the sequencer as Illumina HiSeq 4000. Preparation of bulk TCR libraries followed a previously described approach, with the TCR primers listed in Table S5. The Qiagen AllPrep DNA/RNA kit was used to purify total RNA. Before any analysis, reads coming from multiple sequencing runs of the same library were combined into one pool. The published analysis was carried out like this. Only reads with exact TCR constant sequence were kept, trimmed to 150 nt, and grouped by their 12-nt molecular barcodes. Reads inside each barcode group were sub-clustered using a 15% Levenshtein threshold, and a quality-weighted consensus sequence was constructed for each RNA molecule. Non-functional sequences were filtered out, along with any lower-count sequence sitting one edit away from another sequence. Based on a fit of two negative binomial distributions, barcode sub-clusters having less than 20% of the maximum read count were discarded. TCRdb's own reprocessing of the public reads used fastp at Q25 and MiXCR and kept productive beta chains. Rows are unified per CDR3 protein, each entry keeping the most common DNA and genes. The V and J calls here are based on TCRdb, not the publication. Here the sample has more than 70,000 distinct CDR3 sequences; 20% to 25% occur a single time. About 1% of the sample is taken by the ten largest.

This specimen belongs to a study of molecular identifiers for immune sequencing clone quantification (dated by TCRdb to between 2017 and 2018). A note on the overall study: For a replicate experiment, RNA from roughly 18,000 or 92,000 naive CD8 T cells was divided into five aliquots, and four of the five aliquots were sequenced. CD8 T cells were used in a methods study to benchmark molecular-identifier clustering-based TCR repertoire sequencing (MIDCIRS) and TCR RNA copy counting.

The V end gives up 5 bases and the J end 0 bases, leaving 7 bases in the junction not matched to a gene. Looking up the germline V gene yields CDR1 MNHEY and CDR2 SVGEGT. Measured from the cysteine to the phenylalanine, the CDR3 is 15 residues long. The entry retains the CDR3 DNA only, 45 bases that are in frame from base 1. Paper-wide results and their limitations: About 2.9 recovered TCR RNA copies per cell were obtained by modeling, versus about 10 by digital PCR, implying a capture efficiency of about 30%. When barcode sub-clustering was left out, chimeric consensus sequences inflated TCR diversity, with chimeras reaching as high as 47%. Spiked-in Jurkat TCR RNA equivalent to a single cell was reported to be detectable even among approximately 1 million naive CD8 T cells. Identical TCR molecules sharing a barcode could cause highly expanded clone sizes to be underestimated. Spiked-in Jurkat TCR RNA (approximately eleven copies' worth), which is not part of the donor repertoire, was contained in the naive libraries. In CMV-specific effector cells, clones with more than 20 RNA copies accounted for over 98% of molecules, whereas in naive cells such clones accounted for under 1%.

Libraries of naive CD8 T cells were built from about 20,000 to 1,000,000 sorted cells, with 10%, 30% or 50% of the purified RNA used. On a BD FACSAria II, naive CD8 T cells were FACS-sorted as CD8+CD4-CCR7+CD45RA+ and collected into RLT Plus buffer. Ten to eleven TCR copies' worth of Jurkat RNA were spiked into about 19,000-1,100,000 naive CD8 T cell samples to test detection sensitivity. Enrichment of CD8 T cells was done with RosetteSep CD8+ T Cell Enrichment Cocktail plus Ficoll-Paque, and ACK red cell lysis came afterward. Sequenced: naive CD8+ T cells from blood, with Jurkat cell RNA spiked in. In light of the paper, this sample's cell subset or site label describes: FACS-sorted CD8+CD4-CCR7+CD45RA+ naive T cells. Here the chain combines TRBV6-2 or TRBV6-3 and TRBJ2-7; the central 7 bases match TRBD2. The source of this sequence is a human donor in good health. Some libraries in this study had Jurkat cell RNA spiked in. The CDR3 has the sequence CASSLSGGSSYEQYF. The nucleotide sequence is given as TGTGCCAGCAGTCTCTCGGGCGGGAGCTCCTACGAGCAGTACTTC.